This TCR beta chain was identified during a study of T cell responses to AZD1222 COVID-19 vaccine. Turning to the study itself: Pooled together were second doses at about 4 or about 12 weeks. Study-wide results and caveats: No day 14 peak samples; only post-peak repertoires were characterized.

This clone has just one count. Its cognate antigen is unknown. Sequencing was performed with immunoSEQ multiplex PCR; in TCRdb, only in-frame clones are kept and a portion is missing. There are 170,000 or so clones in the sample; 85% to 95% occur only once, and approximately 0.88% lies in the top ten. The CDR3 is 20 residues long. Looked up from germline, CDR1 is MNHEY and CDR2 is SVGEGT. The trim removed 2 bases at V and 3 bases at J, leaving 19 bases unmatched. V gene TRBV6-2 or TRBV6-3 combines with J gene TRBJ1-2; TRBD1 matches 9 bases. The sequencing here drew on peripheral blood, taken on day 0 of AZD1222 vaccination. This TCR came from an adult in good health. The CDR3 is CASSYGLPGQGFVGDYGYTF. The CDR3 DNA sequence: TGTGCCAGCAGTTACGGTCTACCGGGACAGGGATTCGTTGGGGACTATGGCTACACCTTC.